This TCR beta chain appears in the sequencing data of a study of cytomegalovirus exposure and HLA in healthy donors (dated by TCRdb to the late 2010s). Concerning the study at large: According to a later analysis, one platform produced both the 100 to 150 validation repertoires and the 720 or so repertoires of the first cohort. The study was designed to test whether signatures of past pathogen exposure could be identified by cataloging public T cell receptors. In addition to the first cohort of roughly 700 subjects, a separate validation cohort of some 120 different subjects was used. To predict cytomegalovirus infection status, the study combined high-throughput TCR immunosequencing, statistical association of individual TCRs with disease status, and machine learning. Study-level results and caveats: Across donors, most TCR sequences were observed very rarely, whereas some public TCRs were present in many individuals. According to the authors, the approach could potentially be generalized to other disease states and immunological phenotypes. A few of the identified cytomegalovirus-associated TCR beta chains were confirmed in vitro to be specific for cytomegalovirus antigens. Subsequent analysis determined that TCRs grouped into clusters in the first cohort also showed a tendency toward co-occurrence across the roughly 110 validation repertoires, and approximately 94% of cluster scores exceeded 0. A total of 150 or so TCR beta chains were listed by the study as associated with cytomegalovirus. A later analysis had no HLA typing for the validation cohort, so co-occurrence there was scored across all 110 or so repertoires. Cytomegalovirus status was reported to be diagnosed by the classifier with high specificity and sensitivity in both the original and validation cohorts.

Worth noting for this clone: This receptor's antigen is unknown. Qualities for individual bases were not recorded, and no much larger clone is one base off.

The donors were included in the validation cohort of over a hundred subjects, a group kept apart from the approximately 690-subject first cohort. Library preparation was by the immunoSEQ multiplex PCR assay. Per the source publication's procedure: A statistical classification framework was built for diagnosing cytomegalovirus status from the catalog of TCR beta chain sequences. This immuneACCESS table, as held by TCRdb, lists in-frame sequences with V and J called but not all clones. Of the missing ones, under half trace to an unresolved V gene in checked studies; the others have no known cause. V, J and clone size were drawn from that table, and D and trimming were deduced from the DNA. The sample table shows some 250,000 clones, and 90% are seen once. 2.5% to 3.5% of the sample is held by the ten biggest clonotypes. The junction shows trimming of 3 bases on V and 5 bases on J, plus 5 bases between the germline ends. The CDR3 has 11 amino acids, counting the end cysteine and phenylalanine. Only the CDR3 portion is preserved as DNA: 33 bases, with reading frame beginning at the first base. Reading the germline V gene gives CDR1 SGDLS and CDR2 YYNGEE.

The chain links TRBV9 with TRBJ1-2, with no reliable assignment of the D segment. The TCR sequence derives from a woman in her 30s in good health and CMV-seronegative. Sequenced: PBMCs. DNA sequence: TGTGCCAGCAGCGCCCGGTATGGCTACACCTTC. Its product reads: CASSARYGYTF. Joined to the reference TRBV9 and TRBJ1-2 proteins, this CDR3 gives the full variable domain: DSGVTQTPKHLITATGQRVTLRCSPRSGDLSVYWYQQSLDQGLQFLIQYYNGEERAKGNILERFSAQQFPDLHSELNLSSLELGDSALYFCASSARYGYTFGSGTRLTVV.